The rows below give T cell receptor beta chains drawn from one sample of a study of cytomegalovirus exposure and HLA in healthy donors. The assay was immunoSEQ multiplex PCR, and TCRdb's table has in-frame clones only and misses some. The sample records over 85,000 clones, around 70% being singletons. The sequenced material came from PBMCs. The receptor set was obtained from a female donor in good health and CMV-seronegative. The CDR3 runs from the conserved cysteine through the conserved F or W. Each record gives: J gene, V gene, clone size, D gene, CDR3 DNA, CDR3 protein. A D gene is named only where the DNA matches it firmly. Size is stated for part of the rows, as once, few or many counts, or as a class when the clone is expanded.

J: TRBJ2-6; V: TRBV25-1; size: -; D: TRBD2; DNA: TGTGCCAGCAGTGATAGCGGGTACTCTGGGGCCAACGTCCTGACTTTC; CDR3: CASSDSGYSGANVLTF
J: TRBJ1-1; V: TRBV2; size: -; D: -; DNA: TGTGCCAGCAGTGAGGGGGGGGGTCCCACTGAAGCTTTCTTT; CDR3: CASSEGGGPTEAFF
J: TRBJ1-4; V: TRBV19; size: -; D: TRBD1; DNA: TGTGCCAGTAGTATAGTTTGGGACAGAGAGGAAAAACTGTTTTTT; CDR3: CASSIVWDREEKLFF
J: TRBJ1-1; V: TRBV5-1; size: -; D: -; DNA: TGCGCCAGCAGCTTTACAGGGTACACTGAAGCTTTCTTT; CDR3: CASSFTGYTEAFF
J: TRBJ2-1; V: TRBV6-5; size: few; D: TRBD2; DNA: TGTGCCAGCAGTTACTTACGCGGGAGCGCCCACAATGAGCAGTTCTTC; CDR3: CASSYLRGSAHNEQFF
J: TRBJ2-7; V: TRBV5-1; size: -; D: -; DNA: TGCGCCAGCAGTCCCTGGTTCGAGGGTTACGAGCAGTACTTC; CDR3: CASSPWFEGYEQYF
J: TRBJ2-7; V: TRBV9; size: -; D: TRBD1; DNA: TGTGCCAGCAGCGGAGGGACAGGTGGCGAGCAGTACTTC; CDR3: CASSGGTGGEQYF
J: TRBJ2-1; V: TRBV5-1; size: -; D: -; DNA: TGCGCCAGCAGCTCCGAGCGGCCCGATGACAATGAGCAGTTCTTC; CDR3: CASSSERPDDNEQFF
J: TRBJ1-2; V: TRBV20-1; size: few; D: -; DNA: TGCAGTGCTAGGCCGGTCCATGGCTACACCTTC; CDR3: CSARPVHGYTF
J: TRBJ2-7; V: TRBV10-1; size: -; D: TRBD1; DNA: TGCGCCAGCAGTGAGGGGGACAGGGGGTACGAGCAGTACTTC; CDR3: CASSEGDRGYEQYF
J: TRBJ2-5; V: TRBV7-7; size: few; D: -; DNA: TGTGCTAGCAGTGCGGGGGCAAGGGAGACCCAGTACTTC; CDR3: CASSAGARETQYF
J: TRBJ2-7; V: TRBV28; size: -; D: TRBD1; DNA: TGTGCCAGCAACCCATTAGGACAGGGGGAGGGTGAGCAGTACTTC; CDR3: CASNPLGQGEGEQYF
J: TRBJ2-4; V: TRBV29-1; size: -; D: -; DNA: TGCAGCGTTGAGGCATTAGCCAAAAACATTCAGTACTTC; CDR3: CSVEALAKNIQYF
J: TRBJ2-7; V: TRBV7-9; size: -; D: TRBD2; DNA: TGTGCCAGCAGCTTAGGGCCTAGCGGGAGCCACGAGCAGTACTTC; CDR3: CASSLGPSGSHEQYF
J: TRBJ2-5; V: TRBV11-3; size: -; D: TRBD2; DNA: TGTGCCAGCAGCCCCGGGGGACTAGCGGGAGGAGAGACCCAGTACTTC; CDR3: CASSPGGLAGGETQYF
J: TRBJ2-1; V: TRBV6-1; size: -; D: TRBD2; DNA: TGTGCCAGCAGTTTCGGACTAGCGACGATCAATGAGCAGTTCTTC; CDR3: CASSFGLATINEQFF
J: TRBJ1-2; V: TRBV2; size: -; D: -; DNA: TGTGCCAGCTCTTCGTCAGGGGTGGATGGCTACACCTTC; CDR3: CASSSSGVDGYTF
J: TRBJ1-3; V: TRBV6-5; size: -; D: -; DNA: TGTGCCAGCAGTTACTCGAGACAGATCTCTGGAAACACCATATATTTT; CDR3: CASSYSRQISGNTIYF
J: TRBJ2-3; V: TRBV15; size: -; D: -; DNA: TGTGCCACCAGCACCTACTTAGCGGCCCCCGCAGATACGCAGTATTTT; CDR3: CATSTYLAAPADTQYF
J: TRBJ2-3; V: TRBV7-7; size: -; D: -; DNA: TGTGCTAGCAGCTTAGCGCGGTCTGATACGCAGTATTTT; CDR3: CASSLARSDTQYF
J: TRBJ2-1; V: TRBV29-1; size: -; D: TRBD2; DNA: TGCAGCGTTGCTCTGACTAGCGGGGGGGGCAATGAGCAGTTCTTC; CDR3: CSVALTSGGGNEQFF
J: TRBJ1-1; V: TRBV5-4; size: -; D: -; DNA: TGTGCCACCCGACGGGACACCGAGTACACTGAAGCTTTCTTT; CDR3: CATRRDTEYTEAFF
J: TRBJ2-2; V: TRBV7-2; size: -; D: -; DNA: TGTGCCAGCAGCTTCTTTAGGTCGAGGACCGGGGAGCTGTTTTTT; CDR3: CASSFFRSRTGELFF
J: TRBJ2-7; V: TRBV6-1; size: -; D: TRBD2; DNA: TGTGCCAGCAGTGAAAGCCCTAGCGGGAGGGCCTACGAGCAGTACTTC; CDR3: CASSESPSGRAYEQYF
J: TRBJ2-3; V: TRBV2; size: -; D: -; DNA: TGTGCCAGCACCCCGGCGGGACTGCCTAATTTAGCGCAGTATTTT; CDR3: CASTPAGLPNLAQYF
J: TRBJ1-1; V: TRBV7-6; size: -; D: -; DNA: TGTGCCAGCAGCCCACCCCAGGCGGGCACTGAAGCTTTCTTT; CDR3: CASSPPQAGTEAFF
J: TRBJ1-1; V: TRBV11-2; size: -; D: -; DNA: TGTGCCAGCAGCTCCCAATCGAACACTGAAGCTTTCTTT; CDR3: CASSSQSNTEAFF
J: TRBJ2-5; V: TRBV29-1; size: -; D: -; DNA: TGCAGCGCTTGGACTAAAAAGGCCCAGTACTTC; CDR3: CSAWTKKAQYF
J: TRBJ2-7; V: TRBV23-1; size: -; D: TRBD1; DNA: TGCGCCAGCACCCGGGACAGCTACGAGCAGTACTTC; CDR3: CASTRDSYEQYF
J: TRBJ2-7; V: TRBV7-2; size: few; D: -; DNA: TGTGCCAGCAGCCAGAGACAGGTGCAGTACTTC; CDR3: CASSQRQVQYF
J: TRBJ2-3; V: TRBV4-2; size: few; D: TRBD2; DNA: TGTGCCAGCAGCCAAGAACTAGCGGGAGCAGATACGCAGTATTTT; CDR3: CASSQELAGADTQYF
J: TRBJ1-2; V: TRBV2; size: -; D: TRBD1; DNA: TGTGCCAGCAGTGAAACCCCCGGGACAGGGTATGGCTACACCTTC; CDR3: CASSETPGTGYGYTF
J: TRBJ2-3; V: TRBV27; size: once; D: TRBD1; DNA: TGTGCCAGCAGTTCCTTAATACGGAACCGGGACAGAAACACAGATACGCAGTATTTT; CDR3: CASSSLIRNRDRNTDTQYF
J: TRBJ1-1; V: TRBV27; size: once; D: -; DNA: TGTGCCAGCAGTGGTCGTTGGGGCCGAGAGAACACTGAAGCTTTCTTT; CDR3: CASSGRWGRENTEAFF
J: TRBJ2-3; V: TRBV5-6; size: -; D: -; DNA: TGTGCCAGCAGCCAGGGACTTAATACGCAGTATTTT; CDR3: CASSQGLNTQYF
J: TRBJ1-5; V: TRBV7-8; size: -; D: -; DNA: TGTGCCAGCAGTTCATCGGGGACACCTCAGCCCCAGCATTTT; CDR3: CASSSSGTPQPQHF
J: TRBJ1-5; V: TRBV6-1; size: -; D: TRBD1; DNA: TGTTCAGGGACAGGTCCGAGTAATCAGCCCCAGCATTTT; CDR3: CSGTGPSNQPQHF
J: TRBJ1-4; V: TRBV5-1; size: -; D: TRBD1; DNA: TGCGCCAGCAGCTCAGGGGGCGCAGGTGAAAAACTGTTTTTT; CDR3: CASSSGGAGEKLFF
J: TRBJ1-2; V: TRBV10-2; size: -; D: -; DNA: TGCGCCAGCAGTGAGAGGGGGTTGACCTATGGCTACACCTTC; CDR3: CASSERGLTYGYTF
J: TRBJ1-2; V: TRBV5-8; size: few; D: -; DNA: TGTGCCAGCAGCTTCGGGTTGGAGGCCCACTATGGCTACACCTTC; CDR3: CASSFGLEAHYGYTF
J: TRBJ1-5; V: TRBV6-6; size: -; D: -; DNA: TGTGCCAGCAGTTATGAGGGCCTGGGCAATCAGCCCCAGCATTTT; CDR3: CASSYEGLGNQPQHF